What follows are 31 T cell receptor beta chains derived from one specimen sequenced in a study of CD8 T cells in Susac syndrome. With random hexamers, reverse transcription was performed on about 0.5 to 1 ug of RNA. TCRdb used MiXCR to reprocess the immunoSEQ multiplex PCR reads, holding one entry per CDR3 protein. The data hold around 170,000 distinct CDR3 sequences, with 90% to 96% observed a single time. The material sequenced was CD4+ T cells from PBMCs. These receptor sequences come from a human donor with Susac syndrome.

The chain has TRBV3-1 and TRBJ2-7; D gene uncertain. Trimming took 3 bases from V and 3 from J, leaving 12 bases between them. The CDR3 spans 14 residues. CDR1 is LGHDT, CDR2 YNNKEL, per germline (reference sequence). CDR3 nucleotides: TGTGCCAGCAGCCATCCGGTTGGGGTCTACGAGCAGTACTTC. Protein: CASSHPVGVYEQYF.

This chain links TRBV9 with TRBJ1-1; D uncertain. From germline, CDR1 is SGDLS and CDR2 YYNGEE. V was shortened by 3 bases and J by 5 bases, with 11 bases between the two germline ends. CDR3 length: 13 amino acids. CDR3 DNA sequence: TGTGCCAGCAGCGCACGCTTTTCGACTGAAGCTTTCTTT. This gives the protein CASSARFSTEAFF.

V gene TRBV28 combines with J gene TRBJ1-6; D not resolved. V lost 3 bases and J 8 bases, leaving 14 bases between the germline ends. Germline-derived CDR1 and CDR2 are MDHEN and SYDVKM. The CDR3 extends over 15 amino acids. The CDR3 region is CASSFPRQADSPLHF. The DNA of the CDR3 is TGTGCCAGCAGTTTTCCCCGCCAGGCGGATTCACCCCTCCACTTT.

The J gene is TRBJ2-1, the V gene TRBV7-2; unclear D gene. Germline-derived CDR1 and CDR2 are SGHTA and FQGNSA. V lost 1 base and J 7 bases, leaving 5 bases between the germline ends. This CDR3 comprises 12 residues. CDR3 DNA: TGTGCCAGCAGCTTAGAAAGTAATGAGCAGTTCTTC. It encodes CASSLESNEQFF.

The chain carries TRBV7-9 and TRBJ1-1; no clear D gene. Per germline, CDR1 SEHNR and CDR2 FQNEAQ (reference sequence). V was clipped by 5 bases and J by 3 bases, with 10 bases between them. There are 13 residues in the CDR3. The CDR3 DNA reads TGTGCCAGCAGCCGGACCCGGGACACTGAAGCTTTCTTT. The encoded protein is CASSRTRDTEAFF.

The gene calls are TRBV29-1 and TRBJ2-1; TRBD2 might be the D (5 bases). CDR1 is SQVTM, CDR2 ANQGSEA, per germline. V lost 8 bases, J lost 3 bases, and 17 bases lay in between. The CDR3 is 14 residues long. The CDR3 region is CSTRTVTSYNEQFF. In DNA form, the CDR3 reads TGCAGCACGCGTACCGTAACTAGCTACAATGAGCAGTTCTTC.

The V call is TRBV2, the J call TRBJ2-1; 7 nucleotides align to TRBD1. J was trimmed by 7 bases and V by 10 bases; bases with no gene match: 16. This CDR3 has 15 amino acids. The germline V gene has CDR1 SNHLY and CDR2 FYNNEI. The CDR3 protein is CANAPDRVIVNEQFF. The CDR3 coding sequence is TGTGCCAACGCACCCGACAGGGTAATCGTTAATGAGCAGTTCTTC. The whole variable domain, remainder taken from reference TRBV2 and TRBJ2-1, is EPEVTQTPSHQVTQMGQEVILRCVPISNHLYFYWYRQILGQKVEFLVSFYNNEISEKSEIFDDQFSVERPDGSNFTLKIRSTKLEDSAMYFCANAPDRVIVNEQFFGPGTRLTVL.

V is TRBV3-1 and J is TRBJ1-4; possibly TRBD1 for D (6 bases). V lost 1 base, J lost 7 bases, and 25 bases lay in between. The germline CDR1 and CDR2 sequences are LGHDT and YNNKEL (reference sequence). The CDR3 has 19 residues. CDR3 nucleotide sequence: TGTGCCAGCAGCCAAGTACCTCCCGTCGGGGGGGCGCACCTTGAAAAACTGTTTTTT. Amino acids: CASSQVPPVGGAHLEKLFF.

This clonotype was seen only once. V is TRBV3-1 and J is TRBJ2-4; 10 nucleotides agree with TRBD2. Unmatched junction bases numbered 8, after V lost 3 bases and J lost 0 bases. Germline V gene sequence: CDR1 LGHDT, CDR2 YNNKEL (reference sequence). The CDR3 runs 18 residues. The CDR3 DNA follows: TGTGCCAGCAGCCAGGCTAGCGGGGGCACCGGAGCCAAAAACATTCAGTACTTC. Translating gives CASSQASGGTGAKNIQYF.

This chain uses TRBV11-2 with TRBJ2-3; 7 positions agree with TRBD1. Germline assignment: CDR1 SGHAT and CDR2 FQNNGV. The CDR3 covers 15 residues. Losses at the gene ends were 0 bases for V and 3 bases for J; bases not matched to a gene: 3. In nucleotides, the CDR3 is TGTGCCAGCAGCTTAGAGACAGGGTGGACAGATACGCAGTATTTT. Translating gives CASSLETGWTDTQYF.

The chain recombines TRBV29-1 with TRBJ2-2; 7 bases are shared with TRBD1. J lost 4 bases, V lost 6 bases, and 5 bases had no gene match. The CDR3 is made up of 13 amino acids. The germline V gene has CDR1 SQVTM and CDR2 ANQGSEA. CDR3 sequence reads: CSVFDRATGELFF. CDR3 nucleotides: TGCAGCGTCTTCGACAGGGCCACCGGGGAGCTGTTTTTT.

The chain employs TRBV7-3 and TRBJ2-2; 8 nucleotides line up with TRBD2. Per germline, CDR1 SGHTA and CDR2 FQGTGA. This CDR3 has 13 residues. Trimming took 8 bases from V and 5 from J; bases not matched to a gene: 4. Written as DNA, the CDR3 is TGTGCCAGCCGCGGGGGGTTAACCGGGGAGCTGTTTTTT. As protein: CASRGGLTGELFF.

V is TRBV29-1 and J is TRBJ2-1; D might be TRBD2 (5 bases). CDR1 SQVTM and CDR2 ANQGSEA come from the germline V gene. The V and J ends lost 4 bases and 9 bases respectively, with 13 bases between them. This CDR3 region has 12 residues. The CDR3 coding sequence is TGCAGCGTTGGGCTAGCAGCAGGTGAGCAGTTCTTC. It is translated as CSVGLAAGEQFF.

The genes are TRBV30 and TRBJ2-3, with 8 bases matching TRBD2. The ends lost 0 bases at V and 0 bases at J; junction bases unmatched: 2. The CDR3 loop spans 15 amino acids. Germline-derived CDR1 and CDR2 are GTSNPN and SVGIG (reference sequence). CDR3 residues: CAWSVLAGSTDTQYF. CDR3 sequence (DNA): TGTGCCTGGAGTGTATTAGCGGGGAGCACAGATACGCAGTATTTT.

The chain combines TRBV6-5 with TRBJ1-2; D perhaps matches TRBD1 (5 bases). Trimming pared 0 bases from V and 8 bases from J, leaving 13 bases between. Looked up from germline, CDR1 is MNHEY and CDR2 is SVGAGI. This CDR3 has 14 amino acids. CDR3 nucleotide sequence: TGTGCCAGCAGTTACTCCGAGGCAGGGAACGGCTACACCTTC. It codes for CASSYSEAGNGYTF.

V is TRBV27 and J is TRBJ1-1; TRBD1 is a possible D gene (6 bases). Per the germline V gene, CDR1 is MNHEY and CDR2 is SMNVEV (reference sequence). This CDR3 comprises 14 residues. The V end lost 0 bases, the J end lost 11 bases, and 16 bases lay between the germline ends. The DNA for the CDR3 is TGTGCCAGCAGTTTATCTGGCAGGGGTTCTCGGGCTTTCTTT. It translates to CASSLSGRGSRAFF.

The chain joins TRBV7-9 to TRBJ1-2; D is possibly TRBD1 (6 bases). V was clipped by 0 bases and J by 7 bases, with 9 bases between them. The V gene's germline CDR1 is SEHNR and CDR2 FQNEAQ (reference sequence). The CDR3 is 13 residues long. The CDR3 DNA is TGTGCCAGCAGCTTAGCTCTGGACAGTGGCTACACCTTC. This encodes CASSLALDSGYTF.

This chain uses TRBV12-3 or TRBV12-4 with TRBJ1-1; no reliable D call. There are 12 residues in the CDR3. With 3 bases removed from V and 8 bases from J, the gap between germline ends came to 10 bases. The DNA of the CDR3 is TGTGCCAGCAGTTTTATGGGAACCGAAGCTTTCTTT. This translates into CASSFMGTEAFF.

The CDR3 bases are TGTGCCAGCAGGGGGGGCACAGATACGCAGTATTTT. Amino acid sequence: CASRGGTDTQYF. The J gene is TRBJ2-3, the V gene TRBV4-2, with D perhaps being TRBD1 or TRBD2 (5 bases each). Trimming took off 6 bases at V and 1 base at J, with 5 bases between the two ends. The CDR3 consists of 12 residues. Germline CDR1 is LGHNA and CDR2 is YNFKEQ.

The gene calls are TRBV30 and TRBJ2-1, with a weak D call TRBD2 (6 bases). The V gene lost 0 bases and the J gene lost 2 bases, with 8 bases spanning the gap. CDR3 length: 14 residues. Per germline, CDR1 GTSNPN and CDR2 SVGIG (reference sequence). DNA for the CDR3: TGTGCCTGGAGTGTACTAGCAGCCTACAATGAGCAGTTCTTC. This translates into CAWSVLAAYNEQFF.

V gene TRBV15 combines with J gene TRBJ1-2, with TRBD1 matching 9 bases. The length of the CDR3 is 16 residues. Germline trimming cut 3 bases from V and 3 bases from J; bases unmatched to any gene: 8. Per the germline V gene, CDR1 is LNHNV and CDR2 is YYDKDF (reference sequence). CDR3 sequence (DNA): TGTGCCACCAGCAGGGACACAGGGGGCTCTCACTATGGCTACACCTTC. As protein: CATSRDTGGSHYGYTF.

This clonotype was counted once. The chain carries TRBV6-1 and TRBJ2-7; 9 bases match TRBD1. Losses at the gene ends were 4 bases for V and 2 bases for J; bases not matched to a gene: 3. There are 14 residues in the CDR3. Per germline, CDR1 MNHNS and CDR2 SASEGT. The CDR3 sequence is CASSAGQGTYEQYF. CDR3 bases: TGTGCCAGCAGTGCGGGACAGGGCACCTACGAGCAGTACTTC.

The gene calls are TRBV7-2 and TRBJ1-1; 9 bases map to TRBD1. V lost 5 bases and J lost 6; bases outside the gene matches: 10. The germline gives CDR1 SGHTA, CDR2 FQGNSA. This CDR3 contains 15 residues. CDR3 region: CASSLRTGVVPEAFF. For the CDR3, the DNA is TGTGCCAGCAGCCTCCGGACAGGGGTTGTTCCTGAAGCTTTCTTT.

The chain links TRBV25-1 to TRBJ1-1; D might be TRBD1 (6 bases). This CDR3 has 14 amino acids. The V gene's germline CDR1 is MGHDK and CDR2 SYGVNS. V was trimmed by 8 bases and J by 5 bases, leaving 18 bases between them. The CDR3: CASVGRGVGTEAFF. For the CDR3, the DNA is TGTGCCAGCGTTGGGAGGGGGGTAGGAACTGAAGCTTTCTTT.

This clonotype has a single count. This chain connects TRBV5-4 to TRBJ2-3; 10 bases are a match to TRBD2. V gave up 10 bases and J gave up 1 base; unmatched junction bases: 3. CDR3 size: 13 residues. CDR1 and CDR2 from the germline V gene are SGHNT and YYREEE (reference sequence). In nucleotides, the CDR3 is TGTGCCTCGGGGACTAGCGGCACAGATACGCAGTATTTT. Encoded protein: CASGTSGTDTQYF.

The V and J genes are TRBV19 and TRBJ1-5, with a tentative D call TRBD1 (5 bases). V was shortened by 5 bases and J by 6 bases, with 14 bases between the two germline ends. The germline V gene has CDR1 LNHDA and CDR2 SQIVND (reference sequence). This CDR3 has 14 residues. The CDR3 sequence: CASSYLTVSQPQHF. The CDR3 DNA follows: TGTGCCAGTAGTTACCTGACAGTCTCTCAGCCCCAGCATTTT.

This chain joins TRBV5-4 and TRBJ2-5; a weak D match, TRBD2 (6 bases). The V gene lost 4 bases and the J gene lost 1 base, with 11 bases spanning the gap. Germline V gives CDR1 SGHNT, CDR2 YYREEE (reference sequence). The CDR3 totals 14 residues. The CDR3 is CASSLRETQETQYF. In DNA form, the CDR3 reads TGTGCCAGCAGCCTCCGGGAGACCCAAGAGACCCAGTACTTC.

The chain employs TRBV6-2 or TRBV6-3 and TRBJ1-2; D is possibly TRBD1 (5 bases). V lost 4 bases and J lost 2, with 14 bases in between. Per the germline V gene, CDR1 is MNHEY and CDR2 is SVGEGT. This CDR3 has 15 residues. The DNA for the CDR3 is TGTGCCAGCAGTTTTGGGACGGATACAAACTATGGCTACACCTTC. Amino acids: CASSFGTDTNYGYTF.

V and J are TRBV3-1 and TRBJ2-5, with D unclear. Germline V gene sequence: CDR1 LGHDT, CDR2 YNNKEL (reference sequence). The CDR3 length is 14 residues. Trimming pared 5 bases from V and 7 bases from J, leaving 17 bases between. As DNA, the CDR3 is TGTGCCAGCAGCGAACCGGGCCCCACCCGGACCCAGTACTTC. Encoded protein: CASSEPGPTRTQYF.

The gene calls are TRBV12-3 or TRBV12-4 and TRBJ1-2, with TRBD1 identical over 7 bases. There are 14 residues in the CDR3. V shed 3 bases, J shed 7 bases, and the junction held 8 bases outside the gene matches. The CDR3 loop reads CASSFVRGMSGYTF. In DNA form, the CDR3 reads TGTGCCAGCAGTTTTGTCAGGGGGATGTCTGGCTACACCTTC.

The rearrangement links TRBV20-1 to TRBJ2-7; D tentatively reads TRBD1 or TRBD2 (5 bases each). V dropped 0 bases and J dropped 2 bases, with 17 bases sitting between them. The CDR3 covers 16 residues. The germline gives CDR1 DFQATT, CDR2 SNEGSKA (reference sequence). The CDR3 spells CSARERGALNPYEQYF. CDR3 bases: TGCAGTGCTAGAGAGAGAGGGGCATTAAATCCCTACGAGCAGTACTTC.